This T cell receptor beta chain was captured in a study of T cells in tumors after PD-1 blockade. Across the whole study: Some patients also took daily vismodegib 150 mg during anti-PD-1 treatment. General study points: Peripheral recruitment is suggested, as some novel exhausted tumor clones were in pre-treatment blood.

Produced via immunoSEQ multiplex PCR; TCRdb's table is partial and in-frame only. The sample lists approximately 30,000 clones, about three quarters occurring once. The length of the CDR3 is 16 residues. Germline-derived CDR1 and CDR2 are LGHNA and YNFKEQ. The V gene lost 0 bases and the J gene lost 4 bases, with 14 bases spanning the gap. Notes on this clone: Its antigen is unidentified.

The sample was PBMCs, taken after anti-PD-1 treatment. The genes are TRBV4-2 and TRBJ2-3; the D gene is possibly TRBD2 (5 bases). This clonotype was sampled from a human donor with basal cell carcinoma. The CDR3 region is CASSQEYRTGADTQYF. The DNA of the CDR3 is TGTGCCAGCAGCCAAGAGTACCGGACTGGCGCAGATACGCAGTATTTT.